The 26 T cell receptor beta chains listed next were all sequenced from one sample in a study of graft-versus-host responses after intestinal transplantation (dated by TCRdb to the early 2020s). Their cognate antigens are unknown. Library preparation used the immunoSEQ multiplex PCR assay. Entries here come from immuneACCESS through TCRdb and include only in-frame sequences with V and J called. Some clones fail to appear in such tables; in the studies checked, an unresolved V gene covers under half of the shortfall, and the cause of the remainder is unknown. A total of about 88,000 clones appear in this sample, 85% to 95% of them only once. The top ten clones comprise roughly 0.2% of the sample. This specimen's time point label, interpreted: cells obtained before transplantation from donor or recipient. The source was unstimulated CD4+ T cells sorted from spleen or lymph node cells, collected before transplant. The receptors here all came from a human donor who was the organ donor for an intestinal transplant.

The V gene is TRBV4-2, the J gene TRBJ2-3; 11 bases align to TRBD2. This CDR3 region has 14 residues. J gave up 5 bases and V 5 bases, and 3 bases lay outside the gene matches. Germline V gives CDR1 LGHNA, CDR2 YNFKEQ. CDR3 bases: TGTGCCAGCAGCACTAGCGGGGGTTTAGATACGCAGTATTTT. Residues: CASSTSGGLDTQYF.

The rearrangement joins TRBV2 to TRBJ2-5; 10 positions match TRBD2. This CDR3 comprises 13 residues. Germline V gene sequence: CDR1 SNHLY, CDR2 FYNNEI. V was pared by 8 bases and J by 5 bases, with 5 bases of the junction left unmatched. The CDR3 DNA is TGTGCCAGCGAAGCGGGGGGGCCGGAGACCCAGTACTTC. Translating it yields CASEAGGPETQYF. Variable domain in full (rest from reference TRBV2 and TRBJ2-5): EPEVTQTPSHQVTQMGQEVILRCVPISNHLYFYWYRQILGQKVEFLVSFYNNEISEKSEIFDDQFSVERPDGSNFTLKIRSTKLEDSAMYFCASEAGGPETQYFGPGTRLLVL.

The genes are TRBV9 and TRBJ2-2; 7 nucleotides agree with TRBD1. J was trimmed by 1 base and V by 0 bases; bases with no gene match: 3. CDR1 is SGDLS, CDR2 YYNGEE, per germline. This CDR3 has 16 residues. This chain's CDR3 is CASSVEGGRNTGELFF. Here the CDR3 DNA reads TGTGCCAGCAGCGTAGAAGGGGGCCGGAACACCGGGGAGCTGTTTTTT.

The V call is TRBV28, the J call TRBJ2-5; D is undetermined. The germline CDR1 and CDR2 sequences are MDHEN and SYDVKM. The CDR3 totals 15 residues. Trimming removed 5 bases at V and 5 bases at J, with 18 bases between. CDR3 DNA: TGTGCCAGCAGTCCCCCTGAGGTTTTTGGGGAGACCCAGTACTTC. Amino acids: CASSPPEVFGETQYF.

The chain joins TRBV7-2 to TRBJ2-5; TRBD1 or TRBD2 may be the D gene (5 bases each). Trimming left V 7 bases short and J 4 bases short, with 16 bases between. Germline V CDR1 and CDR2: SGHTA, FQGNSA. There are 14 residues in the CDR3. This chain's CDR3 is CASTTQGRSETQYF. As DNA, the CDR3 is TGTGCCAGCACCACCCAGGGACGTTCAGAGACCCAGTACTTC. Full variable domain (missing parts from reference TRBV7-2 and TRBJ2-5): GAGVSQSPSNKVTEKGKDVELRCDPISGHTALYWYRQSLGQGLEFLIYFQGNSAPDKSGLPSDRFSAERTGGSVSTLTIQRTQQEDSAVYLCASTTQGRSETQYFGPGTRLLVL.

The chain recombines TRBV19 with TRBJ2-1; D might be TRBD1 (6 bases). This CDR3 contains 13 residues. The V and J ends lost 4 bases and 5 bases respectively, with 9 bases between them. The germline V gene has CDR1 LNHDA and CDR2 SQIVND (reference sequence). The CDR3 DNA reads TGTGCCAGTAGTAGAGGACAGCACAATGAGCAGTTCTTC. Protein product: CASSRGQHNEQFF.

In DNA, the CDR3 is TGTGCCAGCAGCGCAAACCCCCAGGGATTCGCTGAAGCTTTCTTT. As protein: CASSANPQGFAEAFF. The chain couples TRBV6-4 to TRBJ1-1; perhaps TRBD1 as D (5 bases). V was pared by 6 bases and J by 6 bases, with 20 bases between. The CDR3 is 15 amino acids. Germline assignment: CDR1 MRHNA and CDR2 SNTAGT.

This chain links TRBV5-1 with TRBJ2-1; TRBD2 matches 15 bases. The CDR3 has 15 residues. Germline V lookup: CDR1 SGHRS, CDR2 YFSETQ. With V trimmed by 4 bases and J by 12 bases, 8 bases remained unmatched. For the CDR3, the DNA is TGCGCCAGCAGCACGGGACTAGCGGGGGGCCGGCGGCAGTTCTTC. Amino acids: CASSTGLAGGRRQFF.

The rearrangement uses TRBV5-6 and TRBJ1-4; no definite D call. The CDR3 is 18 residues long. V lost 1 base and J lost 0, with 16 bases in between. Germline CDR1 SGHDT, CDR2 YYEEEE. The CDR3 loop reads CASSLWGASFATNEKLFF. The CDR3 DNA sequence: TGTGCCAGCAGCTTGTGGGGAGCCAGTTTCGCAACTAATGAAAAACTGTTTTTT.

The CDR3 bases are TGCGCCAGCAGCCAGCCCCGGGGAGGGGGCCAGGAGCAGTTCTTC. Its translation is CASSQPRGGGQEQFF. The chain recombines TRBV4-3 with TRBJ2-1; D assignment may be TRBD1 or TRBD2 (7 bases each). V lost 3 bases and J 10 bases, leaving 19 bases between the germline ends. CDR3 size: 15 residues. The germline V gene has CDR1 LGHNA and CDR2 YSLEER.

This clone has more than one count but fewer than ten. The chain is built from TRBV5-4 and TRBJ1-5; D gene uncertain. CDR1 is SGHNT and CDR2 is YYREEE in the germline V gene (reference sequence). The V and J ends lost 0 bases and 1 base respectively, with 8 bases between them. The CDR3 extends over 15 amino acids. In DNA, the CDR3 is TGTGCCAGCAGCTTGGGGAGCAAGAGCAATCAGCCCCAGCATTTT. It yields the protein CASSLGSKSNQPQHF.

This rearrangement joins TRBV9 to TRBJ1-1, with a possible D match to TRBD1 (5 bases). V was clipped by 4 bases and J by 3 bases, with 10 bases between them. The germline V gene encodes CDR1 SGDLS and CDR2 YYNGEE. The CDR3 contains 13 residues. CDR3 DNA: TGTGCCAGCAGCTCAACGGGGGACACTGAAGCTTTCTTT. Translation: CASSSTGDTEAFF.

This clone was found once. The chain has TRBV27 and TRBJ1-1; D call uncertain. CDR3 length: 13 residues. Trimming pared 1 base from V and 1 base from J, leaving 4 bases between. Per the germline V gene, CDR1 is MNHEY and CDR2 is SMNVEV (reference sequence). The chain's CDR3 is CASSLLKNTEAFF. The CDR3 DNA sequence: TGTGCCAGCAGTTTATTAAAGAACACTGAAGCTTTCTTT.

The chain is built from TRBV6-6 and TRBJ1-1, with a possible D match to TRBD1 (6 bases). The ends were cut back, 4 bases at V and 8 bases at J, with 20 bases in the middle. Germline CDR1 MNHNY, CDR2 SVGAGI (reference sequence). This CDR3 is built from 15 residues. CDR3 residues: CASSSYLTGSGEAFF. As DNA, the CDR3 is TGTGCCAGCAGTTCCTATCTAACAGGGAGCGGCGAAGCTTTCTTT.

The chain carries TRBV4-3 and TRBJ1-6; D not resolved. Deletions cut 0 bases from V and 13 bases from J, with 16 bases between. The CDR3 extends over 15 amino acids. Germline V gene lookup returns CDR1 LGHNA and CDR2 YSLEER. CDR3 in amino acids: CASSQDHPGRGPLHF. CDR3 nucleotide sequence: TGCGCCAGCAGCCAAGATCATCCGGGCAGAGGGCCCCTCCACTTT.

V gene TRBV28 combines with J gene TRBJ2-3; D is ambiguous. The germline V gene has CDR1 MDHEN and CDR2 SYDVKM. V lost 8 bases, J lost 2 bases, and 17 bases lay in between. This CDR3 has 15 amino acids. The CDR3 region is CASSFVGSYTDTQYF. Written as DNA, the CDR3 is TGTGCCAGCTCTTTCGTAGGTTCCTACACAGATACGCAGTATTTT.

This sequence joins TRBV5-4 and TRBJ1-1, with TRBD1 matching over 9 bases. The CDR3 spans 11 residues. V shed 3 bases and J 10 bases; nucleotides not matched to a gene: 1. Per the germline V gene, CDR1 is SGHNT and CDR2 is YYREEE (reference sequence). CDR3 sequence: CASSSGQGAFF. In DNA, the CDR3 is TGTGCCAGCAGCTCGGGACAGGGAGCTTTCTTT.

The chain joins TRBV5-1 to TRBJ1-1; D gene unclear. The V and J ends lost 3 bases and 0 bases respectively, with 12 bases between them. The CDR3 is 15 amino acids. In germline, CDR1 is SGHRS, CDR2 YFSETQ. CDR3 in amino acids: CASSSQDPVNTEAFF. CDR3 coding DNA: TGCGCCAGCAGCTCCCAGGACCCTGTGAACACTGAAGCTTTCTTT.

The chain has TRBV2 and TRBJ1-2, with D possibly being TRBD1 (6 bases). The germline gives CDR1 SNHLY, CDR2 FYNNEI. The CDR3 is 11 amino acids. Trimming removed 6 bases from V and 11 bases from J, with 13 bases in between. In DNA form, the CDR3 reads TGTGCCAGCAGGGGACAAGTAGGGTACACCTTC. Amino acid sequence: CASRGQVGYTF.

The V gene is TRBV5-1, the J gene TRBJ1-2; D perhaps matches TRBD1 (5 bases). This CDR3 spans 14 amino acids. Trimming left V 4 bases short and J 8 bases short, with 18 bases between. Germline CDR1 SGHRS, CDR2 YFSETQ. CDR3 protein: CASSPGLARAGYTF. The CDR3 DNA reads TGCGCCAGCAGCCCGGGACTAGCCAGAGCCGGCTACACCTTC. Filled out from reference TRBV5-1 and TRBJ1-2, the complete variable domain reads KAGVTQTPRYLIKTRGQQVTLSCSPISGHRSVSWYQQTPGQGLQFLFEYFSETQRNKGNFPGRFSGRQFSNSRSEMNVSTLELGDSALYLCASSPGLARAGYTFGSGTRLTVV.

DNA of the CDR3: TGTGCCAGCAGCCCCCAAGGTTTTACAGGGGGCTTAGCTTTCTTT. Translating it yields CASSPQGFTGGLAFF. V and J are TRBV13 and TRBJ1-1, with 9 bases aligning to TRBD1. Germline CDR1 reads PRHDT; CDR2 reads FYEKMQ (reference sequence). Trimming cost V 5 bases and J 10 bases; bases outside gene matches: 14. CDR3 length: 15 amino acids.

In its sample, this clone was seen once. The genes are TRBV28 and TRBJ2-3; 9 bases align to TRBD2. Germline V gives CDR1 MDHEN, CDR2 SYDVKM. The trim removed 6 bases at V and 3 bases at J, leaving 7 bases unmatched. The CDR3 contains 15 residues. The CDR3 DNA sequence: TGTGCCAGCAGCCCTTGGAGCGGGGGGACAGATACGCAGTATTTT. Amino acid sequence: CASSPWSGGTDTQYF.

V and J are TRBV7-9 and TRBJ1-1; 8 positions match TRBD1. From germline, CDR1 is SEHNR and CDR2 FQNEAQ (reference sequence). The V gene end was trimmed by 5 bases and the J gene end by 4 bases; junction bases not matched to a gene: 9. The CDR3 length is 15 residues. Here the CDR3 reads CASSPDRGWITEAFF. DNA of the CDR3: TGTGCCAGCAGCCCCGACAGGGGTTGGATCACTGAAGCTTTCTTT.

The CDR3 DNA reads as TGCGCCAGCAGCCACCAGAGGGGCAGAGACAACAATGAGCAGTTCTTC. Translating gives CASSHQRGRDNNEQFF. The chain employs TRBV5-1 and TRBJ2-1; D possibly matches TRBD1 or TRBD2 (5 bases each). The V and J ends lost 4 bases and 5 bases respectively, with 19 bases between them. This CDR3 spans 16 amino acids. Germline CDR1 SGHRS, CDR2 YFSETQ.

The chain combines TRBV4-2 with TRBJ1-3, with unresolved D. Between the trimmed V and J ends, which lost 0 bases and 5 bases, there was a span of 14 bases. The CDR3 contains 16 residues. Germline lookup yields CDR1 LGHNA and CDR2 YNFKEQ. CDR3 DNA sequence: TGTGCCAGCAGCCAAGAAATAGGCCACAATAGAAACACCATATATTTT. It translates to CASSQEIGHNRNTIYF.

This sequence joins TRBV27 and TRBJ2-6; no definite D call. This CDR3 comprises 13 residues. Germline V CDR1 and CDR2: MNHEY, SMNVEV (reference sequence). V was shortened by 8 bases and J by 4 bases, with 9 bases between the two germline ends. CDR3 sequence: CASGAGGANVLTF. As DNA, the CDR3 is TGTGCCAGCGGAGCCGGGGGGGCCAACGTCCTGACTTTC.